This record concerns one TCR beta chain sequence. The antigen is undetermined. The sample originates from a study of breast tumors, draining lymph nodes, adjacent tissues. The CDR3 totals 17 residues. Trimming left V 2 bases short and J 2 bases short, with 17 bases between. Each CDR3 protein is one row after TCRdb ran MiXCR on the multiplex PCR reads. Here the sample spans about 180,000 distinct CDR3 sequences, approximately 30% being singletons. The lymph nodes were axillary draining lymph nodes from breast cancer patients. Study-wide findings and caveats: Tumor and nontumor repertoires were significantly more similar in luminal-like than in basal-like breast cancer. The data were judged consistent with most tumor T cells coming from lymph node and expanding in tumor. Data only fit, rather than demonstrated, lymph node origin of most tumor T cells. Tumor repertoires ranked between lymph nodes and nontumor tissue in diversity, with V and J gene preferences.

Material for sequencing was axillary lymph node tissue. The chain couples TRBV12-3 or TRBV12-4 to TRBJ2-3, with a weak D call TRBD2 (6 bases). This TCR derives from a female donor with breast cancer. Some clones in this sample may be carry-over from other donors' samples. CDR3 coding DNA: TGTGCCAGCAGTTTAAACAATAGGAGGGTATACACAGATACGCAGTATTTT. It translates to CASSLNNRRVYTDTQYF.